This T cell receptor (beta chain) was identified in a study of T cell repertoires in cytomegalovirus infection (dated by TCRdb to about 2019). Broadly, across the study: Peptide stimulations targeted recently identified HLA-C-restricted CMV epitopes, whose presentation resists viral immunomodulation, together with well-studied HLA-B-restricted epitopes. The HLA type of each donor mattered for the analysis, because public TCR beta signatures pointed to carriage of CMV infection along with the matching HLA type.

In light of the paper, this sample's treatment or condition label describes: in vitro stimulation with specific CMV peptide epitopes to enrich CMV-specific T cells. Findings and caveats that apply to the study as a whole: In both this cohort and an independent roughly 350-donor cohort, the cumulative frequency of public TCR beta family members distinguished carriers of CMV infection plus the relevant HLA type. The ex vivo response was dominated by HLA-C-restricted CMV-specific TCR beta clonotypes, which also provided the single most frequent clonotype in two of eight donors.

V lost 4 bases and J lost 1 base; the stretch between them is 12 bases long. Taken from cysteine to phenylalanine, the CDR3 has 15 residues. Only the CDR3 DNA is retained, 45 bases long and in frame from the first base. The germline V gene (reference sequence) specifies MNHNY as CDR1 and SVGAGI as CDR2. Sequencing instrument: Illumina HiSeq 1500. TCRdb reanalyzed the raw reads on its own, using fastp at Q25 for trimming and MiXCR for clone calling, and kept in-frame beta chains. Entries that share a CDR3 protein sequence are merged under the most common genes and DNA. Present in this sample are fewer than 1,000,000 distinct CDR3 sequences, roughly 31% of which were seen just once. The top ten clonotypes cover roughly 13% of the sample. This clonotype was detected only a few times. The clone's antigen remains unknown. Base qualities are not recorded, but no much larger clone differs from it by a single base.

This TCR derives from a human donor in good health (CMV status not recorded). Some clones in this sample may be carry-over from other donors' samples. The sample was cultured CD8+ T cells from PBMCs, taken from culture after CMV antigen stimulation. The chain was built from TRBV6-6 and TRBJ2-3; there is no confident call for the D gene. The CDR3 reads as follows: CASSSRPGGTDTQYF. The base sequence is TGTGCCAGCAGTTCTCGCCCTGGCGGCACAGATACGCAGTATTTT.